This T cell receptor (beta chain) stems from a study of T cell clusters in autoimmune cytopenias (dated by TCRdb to between 2018 and 2021). Notes on the research overall: A median TRB sequencing depth of 50,000 or so reads per sample was reached, and a median of roughly 2,500 distinct TRB clonotypes per sample was obtained. Peripheral blood TRB and IGH repertoires were sequenced in autoimmune cytopenia patients at active disease and during treatment follow-up, alongside healthy, CLL and autoimmune hepatitis controls. The goal of the study was to find out whether patients with autoimmune cytopenia have a disease-specific immune repertoire signature that could be used as a blood-based biomarker.

This clonotype counts as medium-sized (0.01 to 0.1%) based on its frequency; no count is recorded. This receptor's antigen is unknown. What the study reported, not specific to this receptor: The T cell clusters were defined in silico only, and their functional role remained to be validated experimentally. The TRB repertoire shifts, including less even repertoires in secondary cytopenia and CLL, mostly reflected lymphoma bias and not autoimmunity. About 3.3-fold more exclusive TRB clusters were observed in healthy donors than in active autoimmune hepatitis patients, consistent with an autoimmunity-wide signature. The GLIPH analysis suggested a lack of physiological T cell clusters in primary autoimmune cytopenia patients, since 51 clusters were exclusive to healthy donors whereas some 15 were exclusive to patients. The cluster-lack signature was not seen for secondary cytopenia versus CLL, apparently masked by the dominant lymphoma-associated repertoire.

For each sample, TRB amplification used roughly 250 ng of peripheral blood genomic DNA, equal to some 37,000 genome equivalents. Including cysteine and phenylalanine, the CDR3 has 16 amino acids. A DNA sequence was not provided. CDR1 and CDR2 are read off the germline V gene (reference sequence) as LNHDA and SQIVND. TRB rearrangements were amplified by multiplex PCR following a touch-down protocol, with the TRB-A and TRB-B primer pools mixed in one tube. Illumina adapters and sample indices were added to the amplicons through two consecutive PCR reactions performed with Phusion HS II polymerase. The amplicons were purified from gel with the NucleoSpin Gel and PCR Clean-up kit, after which the amplicons were quantified by Qubit and checked for quality on an Agilent 2100 Bioanalyzer. Sequencing of the libraries was done on an Illumina MiSeq with paired-end, single-indexed, 600-cycle runs. On the authors' methods: TRB reads were aligned and assembled with MiXCR version 2.1.12 using the default MiXCR reference library. Each unique CDR3 nucleotide sequence defined a clone, and only productive sequences with at least two reads were analysed. To assess repertoire diversity, an R script computed alpha-parameterized diversity profiles (alpha 0 to 5), which included the Shannon (alpha 1) and Simpson (alpha 2) indices. Combinatorial TRB VJ usage was calculated with the tcR package and was compared between cohorts by principal component analysis performed with ade4. Using GLIPH, TCRbeta CDR3s were clustered on pairs of cohorts matched for age and read depth, and a Wilcoxon test was used to compare cluster frequencies. TCRdb reprocessed the reads and assigns one entry to each CDR3 protein sequence, leaving out DNA. TCRdb, not the authors, supplied the V and J calls. The table for this sample lists over 10,000 distinct CDR3 sequences. Of the sample, roughly 3% falls within the top ten clones.

The clonotype was recovered from a human donor with an autoimmune cytopenia or autoimmune hepatitis (not recorded which). The chain employs TRBV19 and TRBJ2-3; the TCRdb call, TRBD1, lacks DNA for checking. The sample consisted of peripheral blood. The CDR3: CASSPEEGGPGDTQYF.